The T cell receptor beta chain under discussion was sequenced for a study of blood T cell repertoires in COVID-19. Repertoires were generated with immunoSEQ multiplex PCR, while TCRdb's copy carries only in-frame clones and drops some. In the table there are about 250,000 clones, approximately 85% of which are singletons. This clone is a singleton in its sample. CDR1 SGHRS and CDR2 YFSETQ come from the germline V gene. The CDR3 totals 13 residues. The V gene lost 0 bases and the J gene lost 5 bases, with 8 bases spanning the gap. The TCR comes from a woman between 45 and 60 years old with acute COVID-19. V usage is TRBV5-1 and J usage is TRBJ1-2, with a tentative D call TRBD1 (5 bases). Sequenced material: PBMCs or T cells enriched from blood (not recorded which). The CDR3 is CASSLEKGYGYTF. CDR3 DNA: TGCGCCAGCAGCTTGGAGAAGGGGTATGGCTACACCTTC.